The clone carrying this TCR beta chain came up a few times. This sample is drawn from a study of blood T cell repertoires in COVID-19. The overall study: In each case, the material was cDNA or gDNA derived from T cells, B-cell-depleted T cells, or PBMCs.

This study enrolled people aged about 18 to 100 from about two dozen US geographic areas. Libraries were prepared by immunoSEQ multiplex PCR; TCRdb keeps only in-frame clonotypes and omits some of them. Of about 220,000 clones listed, approximately 82% are singletons. CDR3 length equals 13 residues. Germline CDR1 reads SEHNR; CDR2 reads FQNEAQ (reference sequence). V lost 5 bases to trimming and J lost 2 bases, with 9 bases between them. The receptor's source is a man aged 40-49 years who had recovered from COVID-19. The chain recombines TRBV7-9 with TRBJ1-2; D might be TRBD1 (5 bases). Sequencing input: PBMCs or T cells enriched from blood (not recorded which). The CDR3 is CASSPRTNYGYTF. DNA of the CDR3: TGTGCCAGCAGCCCACGGACAAACTATGGCTACACCTTC. The full variable domain, in which reference TRBV7-9 and TRBJ1-2 provide the parts outside the CDR3, is DTGVSQNPRHKITKRGQNVTFRCDPISEHNRLYWYRQTLGQGPEFLTYFQNEAQLEKSRLLSDRFSAERPKGSFSTLEIQRTEQGDSAMYLCASSPRTNYGYTFGSGTRLTVV.